The clone carrying this T cell receptor (beta chain) showed up just a few times. The TCR library protocol attached unique molecular identifiers to the individual cDNA molecules. TCRdb itself ran the 5' RACE reads through MiXCR, one entry per CDR3 protein. The data contain more than 65,000 distinct CDR3 sequences, approximately 4.6% of them singletons. These data are taken from a study of early T cells in non-severe SARS-CoV-2 infection. As for the study in general: Sequencing of bulk RNA from unsorted whole blood was done, without chain pairing.

The sample consisted of whole blood, taken at baseline. This receptor was identified in an adult who was a healthcare worker with PCR-confirmed SARS-CoV-2 infection or an uninfected control (not recorded which). The donor label of this sample is uncertain.

CDR3 protein: CASSPFWGNQPQHF. CDR3 DNA: TGTGCCAGCAGCCCCTTTTGGGGCAATCAGCCCCAGCATTTT. The chain combines TRBV7-2 with TRBJ1-5; D is undetermined. V was clipped by 5 bases and J by 2 bases, with 10 bases between them. The length of the CDR3 is 14 residues. Germline CDR1 is SGHTA and CDR2 is FQGNSA.